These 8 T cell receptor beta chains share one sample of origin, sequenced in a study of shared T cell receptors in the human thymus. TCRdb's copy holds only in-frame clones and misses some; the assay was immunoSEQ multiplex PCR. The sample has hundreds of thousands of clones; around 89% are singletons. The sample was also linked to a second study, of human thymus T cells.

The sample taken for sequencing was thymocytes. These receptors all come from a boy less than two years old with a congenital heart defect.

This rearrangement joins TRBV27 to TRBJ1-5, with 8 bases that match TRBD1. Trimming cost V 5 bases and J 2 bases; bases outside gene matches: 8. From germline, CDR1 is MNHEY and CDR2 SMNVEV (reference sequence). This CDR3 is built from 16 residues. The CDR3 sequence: CASSRIGTGRNQPQHF. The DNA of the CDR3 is TGTGCCAGCAGTCGAATCGGGACAGGTCGCAATCAGCCCCAGCATTTT.

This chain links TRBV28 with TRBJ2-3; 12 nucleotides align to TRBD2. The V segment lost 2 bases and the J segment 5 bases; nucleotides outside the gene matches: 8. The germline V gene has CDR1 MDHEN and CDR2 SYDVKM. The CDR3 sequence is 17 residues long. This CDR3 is CASSLGASGRAGDTQYF. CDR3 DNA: TGTGCCAGCAGTTTAGGGGCTAGCGGGAGGGCGGGAGATACGCAGTATTTT.

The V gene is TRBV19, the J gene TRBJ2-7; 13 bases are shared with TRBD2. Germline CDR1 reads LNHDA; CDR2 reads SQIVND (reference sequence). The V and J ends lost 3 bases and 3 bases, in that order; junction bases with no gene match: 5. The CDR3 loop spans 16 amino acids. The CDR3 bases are TGTGCCAGTAGTATGGGACTAGCGGGACCTCACTACGAGCAGTACTTC. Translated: CASSMGLAGPHYEQYF.

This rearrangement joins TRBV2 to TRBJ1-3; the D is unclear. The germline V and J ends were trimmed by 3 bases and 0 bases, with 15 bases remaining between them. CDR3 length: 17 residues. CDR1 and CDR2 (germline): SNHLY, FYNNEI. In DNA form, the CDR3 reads TGTGCCAGCAGTGATGGGCAGGCGAACTTCTCTGGAAACACCATATATTTT. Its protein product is CASSDGQANFSGNTIYF.

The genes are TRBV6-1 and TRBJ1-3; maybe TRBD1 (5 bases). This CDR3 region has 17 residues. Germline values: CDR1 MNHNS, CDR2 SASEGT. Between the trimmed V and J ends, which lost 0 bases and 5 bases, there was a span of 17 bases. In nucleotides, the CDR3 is TGTGCCAGCAGTGAAGCTAAGAAGACAGTCGAACGAAACACCATATATTTT. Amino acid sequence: CASSEAKKTVERNTIYF.

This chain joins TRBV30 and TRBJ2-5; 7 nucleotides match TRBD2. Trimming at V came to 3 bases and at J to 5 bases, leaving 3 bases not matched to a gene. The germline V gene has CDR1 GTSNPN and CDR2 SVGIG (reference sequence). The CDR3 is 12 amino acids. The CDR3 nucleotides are TGTGCCTGGAGGCAGGGAGGGGAGACCCAGTACTTC. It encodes CAWRQGGETQYF. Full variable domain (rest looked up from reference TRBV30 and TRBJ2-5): SQTIHQWPATLVQPVGSPLSLECTVEGTSNPNLYWYRQAAGRGLQLLFYSVGIGQISSEVPQNLSASRPQDRQFILSSKKLLLSDSGFYLCAWRQGGETQYFGPGTRLLVL.

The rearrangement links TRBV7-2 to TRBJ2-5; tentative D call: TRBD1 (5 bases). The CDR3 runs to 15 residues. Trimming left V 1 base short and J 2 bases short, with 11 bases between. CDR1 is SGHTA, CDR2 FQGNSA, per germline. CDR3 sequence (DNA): TGTGCCAGCAGCTTAGAAGGGTCAGGGCAAGAGACCCAGTACTTC. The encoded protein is CASSLEGSGQETQYF. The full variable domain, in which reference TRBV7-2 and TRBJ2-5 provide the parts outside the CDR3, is GAGVSQSPSNKVTEKGKDVELRCDPISGHTALYWYRQSLGQGLEFLIYFQGNSAPDKSGLPSDRFSAERTGGSVSTLTIQRTQQEDSAVYLCASSLEGSGQETQYFGPGTRLLVL.

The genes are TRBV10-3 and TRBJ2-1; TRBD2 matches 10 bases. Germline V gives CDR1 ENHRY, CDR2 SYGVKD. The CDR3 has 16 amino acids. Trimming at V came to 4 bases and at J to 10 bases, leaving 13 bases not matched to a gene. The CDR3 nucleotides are TGTGCCATCAGTGGAATGAGCGGGAGGGCCGGGGGAGAGCAGTTCTTC. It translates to CAISGMSGRAGGEQFF.